The 8 T cell receptor beta chains below come from one sample, sequenced in a study of molecular identifiers for immune sequencing clone quantification. Using its own MiXCR run on the PCR reads, TCRdb lists one record per CDR3 protein. The table records about 65,000 distinct CDR3 sequences, around a sixth of them present only once. The sample taken for sequencing was naive CD8+ T cells from blood, with Jurkat cell RNA spiked in. Subset in this sample: FACS-sorted CD8+CD4-CCR7+CD45RA+ naive T cells. All receptors derive from a human donor in good health. Some libraries in this study had Jurkat cell RNA spiked in.

The sample holds many counts of this clonotype. V usage is TRBV20-1 and J usage is TRBJ2-7; 7 bases agree with TRBD2. This CDR3 has 15 residues. Germline V gene lookup returns CDR1 DFQATT and CDR2 SNEGSKA (reference sequence). V dropped 0 bases and J dropped 9; count of bases not matched to a gene: 14. CDR3 amino acids: CSARDYQRDALAQYF. CDR3 sequence (DNA): TGCAGTGCTAGAGATTACCAGCGGGACGCCTTAGCGCAGTACTTC.

This clonotype was observed a handful of times. This may be a read error: a much more frequent sequence differs by one nucleotide. V usage is TRBV6-2 or TRBV6-3 and J usage is TRBJ2-7, with 7 bases that match TRBD2. In germline, CDR1 is MNHEY, CDR2 SVGEGT. J was trimmed by 10 bases and V by 5 bases; bases with no gene match: 8. This CDR3 contains 12 residues. CDR3 bases: TGTGCCAGCAGTCAGGAAGGGACTATTCAGTACTTC. This codes for CASSQEGTIQYF.

The sample holds many counts of this clonotype. The chain uses TRBV19 and TRBJ2-5; 10 bases map to TRBD2. J was trimmed by 4 bases and V by 4 bases; bases with no gene match: 3. Germline V gene lookup returns CDR1 LNHDA and CDR2 SQIVND (reference sequence). CDR3 length: 14 amino acids. The CDR3 reads CASSKLAGTETQYF. CDR3 DNA: TGTGCCAGTAGTAAACTAGCGGGAACAGAGACCCAGTACTTC.

This clonotype was counted ten times or more. This chain joins TRBV13 and TRBJ2-7; D not resolved. The CDR3 loop spans 12 amino acids. Germline V gene lookup returns CDR1 PRHDT and CDR2 FYEKMQ (reference sequence). V was clipped by 2 bases and J by 6 bases, with 8 bases between them. The chain's CDR3 is CASSLLKTEQYF. DNA for the CDR3: TGTGCCAGCAGCTTATTGAAGACCGAGCAGTACTTC.

This clonotype was seen just once. J is TRBJ2-7 and V is TRBV5-1; 7 bases align to TRBD1. The ends lost 0 bases at V and 1 base at J; junction bases unmatched: 7. This CDR3 contains 16 residues. Germline V gene data show CDR1 as SGHRS and CDR2 as YFSETQ. CDR3 nucleotide sequence: TGCGCCAGCAGCTTGGGCTTGGGGACAGAATCCTACGAGCAGTACTTC. Protein product: CASSLGLGTESYEQYF.

This clonotype was detected ten times or more. V usage is TRBV9 and J usage is TRBJ2-3, with 12 bases aligning to TRBD2. CDR3 length: 16 amino acids. Germline values: CDR1 SGDLS, CDR2 YYNGEE. The junction had 4 bases not matched to a gene; V was cut back by 3 bases and J by 2 bases. CDR3 sequence: CASSATSGRLTDTQYF. DNA of the CDR3: TGTGCCAGCAGCGCTACTAGCGGGAGGCTCACAGATACGCAGTATTTT.

This clonotype was detected ten times or more. The J gene is TRBJ2-7, the V gene TRBV7-6, with TRBD2 matching over 14 bases. V gave up 1 base and J gave up 6 bases; unmatched junction bases: 8. The CDR3 length is 17 residues. Germline CDR1 is SGHVS and CDR2 is FNYEAQ. As DNA, the CDR3 is TGTGCCAGCAGCTTAGTCGGGACTAGCGGGAGTAAGCCCGAGCAGTACTTC. Translation gives CASSLVGTSGSKPEQYF.

With respect to this clonotype: One base away lies a much larger clone, so this may be a sequencing read error. This chain connects TRBV6-2 or TRBV6-3 to TRBJ2-7; 8 nucleotides align to TRBD1. Germline V gene sequence: CDR1 MNHEY, CDR2 SVGEGT. The CDR3 sequence is 16 residues long. The J segment lost 5 bases and the V segment lost 2 bases, leaving 11 bases of the junction unmatched. The CDR3 loop is CASSYDDRGAGHEQYV. In nucleotides, the CDR3 is TGTGCCAGCAGTTACGATGACAGGGGAGCCGGTCACGAGCAGTACGTC.